These 32 T cell receptor beta chains share one sample of origin, sequenced in a study of monozygotic twins with inflammatory bowel disease. TCRdb derives one entry per CDR3 protein from the 5' RACE reads, leaving out DNA. In total, the table holds about 150,000 distinct CDR3 sequences. Specimen: blood. The receptors stem from a human donor with ulcerative colitis or Crohn's disease, or a healthy co-twin of an affected twin (not recorded which).

The V call is TRBV4-1, the J call TRBJ1-1; the D gene TCRdb calls, TRBD1, cannot be checked with no DNA. Germline CDR1 and CDR2: MGHRA and YSYEKL. CDR3 size: 15 residues. The CDR3 sequence is CASSHGQGANTEAFF.

The rearrangement links TRBV3-1 to TRBJ2-7. Per germline, CDR1 LGHDT and CDR2 YNNKEL (reference sequence). CDR3 length: 12 amino acids. CDR3 in amino acids: CASSQGLSGQYF.

The chain has TRBV5-4 and TRBJ1-5. CDR3 size: 15 residues. Per germline, CDR1 SGHNT and CDR2 YYREEE (reference sequence). The chain's CDR3 is CASSLGPRSNQPQHF.

The V call is TRBV9, the J call TRBJ1-5. The length of the CDR3 is 16 residues. The germline CDR1 and CDR2 sequences are SGDLS and YYNGEE. The CDR3 protein is CASSAGQGEGNQPQHF.

V is TRBV25-1 and J is TRBJ1-6; the TCRdb D gene call, TRBD1, has no DNA to confirm it. This CDR3 is 15 amino acids long. CDR1 and CDR2 (germline): MGHDK, SYGVNS. The CDR3 sequence is CASGKGGSYNSPLHF.

The V gene is TRBV20-1, the J gene TRBJ2-4; the TCRdb call, TRBD2, lacks DNA for checking. This CDR3 comprises 14 residues. Germline V gives CDR1 DFQATT, CDR2 SNEGSKA (reference sequence). The CDR3 sequence: CSATLSGTKNMQYF.

V usage is TRBV7-9 and J usage is TRBJ2-1. Germline CDR1 reads SEHNR; CDR2 reads FQNEAQ (reference sequence). This CDR3 contains 15 residues. CDR3 region: CASSSRSTPYNEQFF.

The chain combines TRBV11-2 with TRBJ2-1; with no DNA, the TCRdb D assignment of TRBD2 cannot be verified. This CDR3 comprises 16 residues. Germline V gives CDR1 SGHAT, CDR2 FQNNGV. CDR3 amino acids: CASSLEPSGGSRSQFF.

The rearrangement uses TRBV7-8 and TRBJ2-7; TCRdb lists TRBD1, though no DNA is available to test this call. Germline V gene lookup returns CDR1 SGHVS and CDR2 FQNEAQ. The CDR3 length is 14 residues. The CDR3 loop reads CASSLRDSSYEQYF. The variable domain in full, completed from reference TRBV7-8 and TRBJ2-7, reads GAGVSQSPRYKVAKRGQDVALRCDPISGHVSLFWYQQALGQGPEFLTYFQNEAQLDKSGLPSDRFFAERPEGSVSTLKIQRTQQEDSAVYLCASSLRDSSYEQYFGPGTRLTVT.

The rearrangement joins TRBV4-3 to TRBJ1-1. From germline, CDR1 is LGHNA and CDR2 YSLEER. The CDR3 contains 14 residues. CDR3 sequence reads: CASSQEVGLTEAFF.

The chain employs TRBV30 and TRBJ2-2; the TCRdb call, TRBD2, lacks DNA for checking. This CDR3 is 14 amino acids long. Germline loops: CDR1 GTSNPN, CDR2 SVGIG (reference sequence). The CDR3 reads CAWSPLAGPGELFF.

The genes are TRBV30 and TRBJ2-3. The CDR3 spans 12 residues. Germline lookup yields CDR1 GTSNPN and CDR2 SVGIG (reference sequence). The CDR3 protein is CAWTSDTDTQYF.

V is TRBV20-1 and J is TRBJ1-1; the D call from TCRdb, TRBD1, cannot be confirmed without DNA. Germline CDR1 DFQATT, CDR2 SNEGSKA (reference sequence). This CDR3 spans 16 amino acids. CDR3 sequence: CSARDDSGTGDTEAFF.

The rearrangement uses TRBV5-1 and TRBJ2-1; the TRBD2 assignment by TCRdb is unverifiable without DNA. The CDR3 totals 13 residues. The germline CDR1 and CDR2 sequences are SGHRS and YFSETQ. The CDR3 loop is CASSFSGSNEQFF.

The rearrangement uses TRBV5-1 and TRBJ1-1. Germline V CDR1 and CDR2: SGHRS, YFSETQ. The CDR3 covers 13 residues. The CDR3 protein is CASSGTGSTEAFF.

V and J are TRBV5-6 and TRBJ1-2; with no DNA, the TCRdb D assignment of TRBD1 cannot be verified. The CDR3 is 15 amino acids. The germline V gene has CDR1 SGHDT and CDR2 YYEEEE. CDR3 sequence: CASSLSGQPLYGYTF.

This chain joins TRBV7-9 and TRBJ1-5; TCRdb's D call of TRBD1 is untestable without DNA. The CDR3 extends over 16 amino acids. CDR1 is SEHNR and CDR2 is FQNEAQ in the germline V gene (reference sequence). The chain's CDR3 is CASSPGTGFFNQPQHF.

This rearrangement joins TRBV6-5 to TRBJ2-1; with no DNA, the TCRdb D assignment of TRBD1 cannot be verified. CDR1 MNHEY and CDR2 SVGAGI come from the germline V gene. The CDR3 runs 14 residues. The chain's CDR3 is CASSYSGAPDEQFF.

The J gene is TRBJ2-5, the V gene TRBV2. The CDR3 has 13 residues. CDR1 SNHLY and CDR2 FYNNEI come from the germline V gene. The CDR3 sequence: CASRKRFQETQYF.

The chain has TRBV20-1 and TRBJ2-7; lacking DNA, the TRBD1 call made by TCRdb goes unchecked. In germline, CDR1 is DFQATT, CDR2 SNEGSKA (reference sequence). This CDR3 has 16 amino acids. CDR3: CSARDEVSGVFYEQYF.

The chain carries TRBV24-1 and TRBJ2-3; with no DNA, the TCRdb D assignment of TRBD2 cannot be verified. The V gene's germline CDR1 is KGHDR and CDR2 SFDVKD. CDR3 length: 15 amino acids. This CDR3 is CATSPGGRFPDTQYF.

V gene TRBV20-1 combines with J gene TRBJ2-3; TCRdb names TRBD1, which stays unverified in the absence of DNA. Germline V gene lookup returns CDR1 DFQATT and CDR2 SNEGSKA (reference sequence). The CDR3 extends over 20 amino acids. CDR3: CSARSTGLAPSGPSTDTQYF.

Here the CDR3 reads CASSQGLAGFSDTQYF. The chain has TRBV3-1 and TRBJ2-3; TCRdb selects TRBD2, and the lack of DNA leaves this call unchecked. This CDR3 contains 16 residues. CDR1 LGHDT and CDR2 YNNKEL come from the germline V gene (reference sequence).

The CDR3 here is CASSRDTVTDTQYF. This rearrangement joins TRBV2 to TRBJ2-3; TCRdb calls TRBD1, which cannot be checked without DNA. The CDR3 has 14 amino acids. Germline CDR1 and CDR2: SNHLY and FYNNEI.

The genes are TRBV29-1 and TRBJ2-1; TCRdb reports TRBD1, a call that lacks DNA to check it against. Per the germline V gene, CDR1 is SQVTM and CDR2 is ANQGSEA. The CDR3 has 13 amino acids. CDR3 loop: CSVQDRGLNEQFF.

The V gene is TRBV3-1, the J gene TRBJ2-5; absent DNA, TCRdb's TRBD1 call cannot be checked. From germline, CDR1 is LGHDT and CDR2 YNNKEL (reference sequence). The CDR3 sequence is 15 residues long. This CDR3 is CASSQDVRGQETQYF.

The chain recombines TRBV5-1 with TRBJ2-7; the D gene TCRdb calls, TRBD2, cannot be checked with no DNA. The V gene's germline CDR1 is SGHRS and CDR2 YFSETQ. The CDR3 extends over 19 amino acids. The chain's CDR3 is CASSLRPTSGRAHSYEQYF.

The rearrangement joins TRBV29-1 to TRBJ2-5; there is no DNA to check the TCRdb D call of TRBD1. The germline V gene encodes CDR1 SQVTM and CDR2 ANQGSEA. The CDR3 extends over 14 amino acids. The CDR3 sequence is CSVEGQGARETQYF.

The CDR3 region is CASRNTGIIGNTIYF. The V call is TRBV28, the J call TRBJ1-3; absent DNA, TCRdb's TRBD1 call cannot be checked. The CDR3 is made up of 15 amino acids. The germline gives CDR1 MDHEN, CDR2 SYDVKM.

This chain joins TRBV5-1 and TRBJ1-1. Per the germline V gene, CDR1 is SGHRS and CDR2 is YFSETQ. The CDR3 runs 16 residues. The CDR3: CASSFAGRAMNTEAFF. The full variable domain, in which reference TRBV5-1 and TRBJ1-1 provide the parts outside the CDR3, is KAGVTQTPRYLIKTRGQQVTLSCSPISGHRSVSWYQQTPGQGLQFLFEYFSETQRNKGNFPGRFSGRQFSNSRSEMNVSTLELGDSALYLCASSFAGRAMNTEAFFGQGTRLTVV.

V and J are TRBV29-1 and TRBJ2-2. The CDR3 totals 15 residues. The germline V gene encodes CDR1 SQVTM and CDR2 ANQGSEA. The chain's CDR3 is CSVGLGVQNTGELFF.

The genes are TRBV19 and TRBJ1-6; TCRdb's D gene call, TRBD1, goes unchecked for lack of DNA. Germline CDR1 is LNHDA and CDR2 is SQIVND (reference sequence). There are 19 residues in the CDR3. CDR3 amino acids: CASSMAGTNYDSYNSPLHF.